This T cell receptor (beta chain) was captured by sequencing in a study of blood T cells in healthy people across ages. Germline lookup yields CDR1 SGHRS and CDR2 YFSETQ. The junction had 7 bases not matched to a gene; V was cut back by 4 bases and J by 7 bases. The CDR3 totals 13 residues. Broader study findings: Donor CMV status was unknown, possibly confounding expanded clonotype changes. Per million T cells, the diversity of TCR beta decreased roughly linearly as age advanced.

This clonotype appeared many times. What it binds is not known. Primed by a sample-barcoded 5' primer and a J-beta primer mix, a second PCR proceeded for roughly 7 to 12 cycles. One entry per CDR3 protein results from TCRdb running MiXCR on the 5' RACE reads. The sample yields around 800,000 distinct CDR3 sequences, more than 40% seen once. This receptor was taken from a man aged 55-75 years in good health. Sequenced sample: blood. The J gene is TRBJ1-2, the V gene TRBV5-1; 7 bases line up with TRBD1. The DNA of the CDR3 is TGCGCCAGCAGCGTGGTGCCAGGGGGTGGCTACACCTTC. Translation: CASSVVPGGGYTF.